Described below is a single T cell receptor beta chain sequence and its context. This specimen comes from a study of blood T cells in healthy people across ages. V gave up 0 bases and J gave up 0 bases, with 10 bases separating them. Germline V gene lookup returns CDR1 SGDLS and CDR2 YYNGEE. The CDR3 extends over 16 amino acids. Sample-barcoded 5' priming and a J-beta primer mix drove a second PCR of 7 to 11 cycles. TCRdb re-called the 5' RACE reads with MiXCR, one entry per CDR3 protein. The table has roughly 1,300,000 distinct CDR3 sequences, approximately 59% seen once; the top ten hold under 8.5%.

Specimen: blood. This sequence joins TRBV9 and TRBJ2-1; D is unclear. This clonotype was sampled from a man aged 18-30 years in good health. In DNA form, the CDR3 reads TGTGCCAGCAGCGTAGTCGGCAGCAGCTCCTACAATGAGCAGTTCTTC. Protein: CASSVVGSSSYNEQFF. Based on the CDR3 plus reference TRBV9 and TRBJ2-1, the full variable domain is DSGVTQTPKHLITATGQRVTLRCSPRSGDLSVYWYQQSLDQGLQFLIQYYNGEERAKGNILERFSAQQFPDLHSELNLSSLELGDSALYFCASSVVGSSSYNEQFFGPGTRLTVL.